This TCR beta chain was profiled in a study of blood T cell repertoires in COVID-19 (dated by TCRdb to 2020 to 2021). For the wider study: Samples from collaborators originated in the United States, Italy and Spain and spanned both the acute and convalescent phases of COVID-19. The repertoires were released in a freely available public database meant as a resource for research on the immune response to SARS-CoV-2. The sample metadata nearly always contained a de-identified subject ID, COVID-19 status, age in years and sex. Subjects who had been exposed to COVID-19, were actively infected with it, or had recovered from it provided the deeply sampled blood TCRbeta repertoires that made up the dataset. HLA class I and class II types, where available, came from metadata supplied by the sample provider rather than from assay-based typing. Samples came from the ongoing ImmuneRACE study (first 160 participants) plus 1,254 subjects from 6 global collaborators. The prospective study material was composed of cDNA or gDNA derived from T cells, B-cell-depleted T cells, or PBMCs. Paper-wide results and their limitations: The quantity of clinical and demographic metadata differed by source and by participant and was supplied without curation.

V is pruned by 2 bases and J by 9 bases, leaving 10 bases of the junction without a gene match. Based on the germline V gene, the CDR1 and CDR2 sequences are SNHLY and FYNNEI. From the cysteine up to the phenylalanine, the CDR3 has a length of 16 residues. The entry retains the CDR3 DNA only, 48 bases that are in frame from base 1. On this clone itself: Its antigen has not been determined. No much larger clone is present one base from it, and per-base qualities are unavailable.

Collaborating institutions collected whole blood in K2EDTA tubes following their own protocols. For TCRbeta analysis, collaborators shipped samples in one of three forms: frozen whole blood, isolated PBMCs, or DNA extracted from either of those sample types. TCRbeta CDR3 regions were amplified from genomic DNA using the immunoSEQ Assay, a bias-controlled multiplex PCR. On the study's bioinformatics: The number of nucleated cells in each sample was estimated from the amplification of reference gene primers within the assay. To quantify the absolute abundance of each unique TCRbeta CDR3 rearrangement, sequence reads were collapsed and filtered. For each sample, productive Simpson clonality was calculated as the square root of Simpson's diversity index across productive rearrangements. TCRdb mirrors the immuneACCESS table, restricted to in-frame sequences. Some clones are absent from its copies; in checked studies, under half trace to an unresolved V gene, and the reason for the others is unknown. The V and J calls and clone size were taken over from that table, and D and trimming were inferred from the DNA. The sample includes 400,000 to 450,000 clones, with 70% to 90% observed a single time. The top ten constitute approximately 1.5% of the sample.

The TCR comes from a woman in her twenties or thirties with active or convalescent COVID-19. The sample taken for sequencing was peripheral blood. The sequence is built from TRBV2 and TRBJ2-1, with TRBD1 matching 10 junction bases. The CDR3 sequence is CASSELRTGGVGEQFF. The DNA sequence is as follows: TGTGCCAGCAGTGAATTGAGGACAGGGGGTGTCGGTGAGCAGTTCTTC.